The 25 T cell receptor beta chains below all came from one sample that was sequenced in a study of cytomegalovirus exposure and HLA in healthy donors. The PCR ran on 60 Vbeta and 13 Jbeta primers. Clones were sequenced by immunoSEQ multiplex PCR, and TCRdb holds only the in-frame ones, with some missing. This sample carries approximately 170,000 clones, with 0.7% to 1% going to the ten biggest clones. Sequences were obtained from PBMCs. The source is a woman younger than 35 in good health and CMV-seropositive.

This sequence joins TRBV5-4 and TRBJ1-6; D not resolved. The germline V gene has CDR1 SGHNT and CDR2 YYREEE (reference sequence). This CDR3 is built from 14 residues. The ends were cut back, 0 bases at V and 4 bases at J, with 5 bases in the middle. CDR3 sequence reads: CASSLAVYNSPLHF. In DNA form, the CDR3 reads TGTGCCAGCAGCTTGGCGGTTTATAATTCACCCCTCCACTTT.

The chain combines TRBV6-5 with TRBJ1-6; 10 nucleotides agree with TRBD1. The CDR3 loop spans 14 amino acids. Germline V gene data show CDR1 as MNHEY and CDR2 as SVGAGI. The ends lost 5 bases at V and 8 bases at J; junction bases unmatched: 3. The CDR3 reads CASSKGQGHSPLHF. The CDR3 DNA reads TGTGCCAGCAGTAAGGGACAGGGGCATTCACCCCTCCACTTT.

The chain's CDR3 is CASSLAGGTSVYNEQFF. CDR3 DNA sequence: TGCGCCAGCAGCTTGGCAGGCGGGACTAGCGTCTACAATGAGCAGTTCTTC. The chain recombines TRBV5-1 with TRBJ2-1, with 10 bases that match TRBD2. V lost 0 bases, J lost 3 bases, and 6 bases stayed unmatched. CDR1 and CDR2 from the germline V gene are SGHRS and YFSETQ. The CDR3 has 17 amino acids.

The rearrangement uses TRBV20-1 and TRBJ2-7; D gene ambiguous. V lost 5 bases to trimming and J lost 0 bases, with 5 bases between them. The CDR3 has 11 amino acids. Germline V gene sequence: CDR1 DFQATT, CDR2 SNEGSKA (reference sequence). The CDR3 nucleotides read TGCAGTGCTTTAGTCTCCTACGAGCAGTACTTC. This translates into CSALVSYEQYF.

The chain is built from TRBV6-1 and TRBJ2-7; D remains ambiguous. The germline V and J ends were trimmed by 5 bases and 7 bases, with 9 bases remaining between them. The CDR3 runs to 11 residues. Germline assignment: CDR1 MNHNS and CDR2 SASEGT. The CDR3 region is CASSSVPEQYF. Written as DNA, the CDR3 is TGTGCCAGCAGTTCGGTACCTGAGCAGTACTTC.

This chain links TRBV18 with TRBJ1-1; 8 bases map to TRBD1. There are 14 residues in the CDR3. Germline CDR1 KGHSH, CDR2 LQKENI. Unmatched junction bases numbered 9, after V lost 6 bases and J lost 6 bases. For the CDR3, the DNA is TGTGCCAGCTCGCCATCACAGGGGGTTGCTGAAGCTTTCTTT. Its protein is CASSPSQGVAEAFF.

The V and J genes are TRBV28 and TRBJ2-2, with a weak D call TRBD2 (7 bases). CDR1 is MDHEN and CDR2 is SYDVKM in the germline V gene. The CDR3 is made up of 15 amino acids. V was trimmed by 7 bases and J by 0 bases, leaving 12 bases between them. CDR3 protein: CASTSGGTNTGELFF. DNA for the CDR3: TGTGCCAGCACCTCGGGGGGCACGAACACCGGGGAGCTGTTTTTT.

The chain has TRBV2 and TRBJ2-6, with 8 bases fitting TRBD1. The V segment lost 4 bases and the J segment 2 bases; nucleotides outside the gene matches: 10. Germline lookup yields CDR1 SNHLY and CDR2 FYNNEI. CDR3 length: 18 residues. Written as DNA, the CDR3 is TGTGCCAGCAGTGGGGGCAGGGGGCTTTTTACTGGGGCCAACGTCCTGACTTTC. Amino acids: CASSGGRGLFTGANVLTF. Drawing the rest from reference TRBV2 and TRBJ2-6, the complete variable domain is EPEVTQTPSHQVTQMGQEVILRCVPISNHLYFYWYRQILGQKVEFLVSFYNNEISEKSEIFDDQFSVERPDGSNFTLKIRSTKLEDSAMYFCASSGGRGLFTGANVLTFGAGSRLTVL.

The CDR3 region has the DNA TGTGCCAGCTCACCGAATCAGGTTTCCTACGAGCAGTACTTC. It is translated as CASSPNQVSYEQYF. The J gene is TRBJ2-5, the V gene TRBV18; D not resolved. The better agreement between TRBJ2-7 and the DNA end casts doubt on the J call. Germline values: CDR1 KGHSH, CDR2 LQKENI. The CDR3 contains 14 residues.

V usage is TRBV4-2 and J usage is TRBJ2-5; 8 nucleotides match TRBD1. This CDR3 has 16 residues. From germline, CDR1 is LGHNA and CDR2 YNFKEQ. The junction had 10 bases not matched to a gene; V was cut back by 4 bases and J by 3 bases. The CDR3 coding sequence is TGTGCCAGCAGCCTCGGGACAGGCCCCGGGGAAGAGACCCAGTACTTC. It specifies CASSLGTGPGEETQYF.

This chain joins TRBV5-6 and TRBJ1-2, with a tentative D call TRBD1 (6 bases). The germline V gene encodes CDR1 SGHDT and CDR2 YYEEEE. Trimming took off 1 base at V and 4 bases at J, with 14 bases between the two ends. This CDR3 contains 15 residues. Written as DNA, the CDR3 is TGTGCCAGCAGCTTGTCCACAGGGCGGGTCTATGGCTACACCTTC. Protein sequence: CASSLSTGRVYGYTF. The variable domain in full, completed from reference TRBV5-6 and TRBJ1-2, reads DAGVTQSPTHLIKTRGQQVTLRCSPKSGHDTVSWYQQALGQGPQFIFQYYEEEERQRGNFPDRFSGHQFPNYSSELNVNALLLGDSALYLCASSLSTGRVYGYTFGSGTRLTVV.

As concerns this clone: The junction shows a germline mismatch at one end, possibly a read error. This chain uses TRBV5-1 with TRBJ2-7; 7 positions match TRBD1. CDR1 is SGHRS and CDR2 is YFSETQ in the germline V gene. This CDR3 has 15 amino acids. CDR3 loop: CTSSNRDRDSYEQYF. The CDR3 nucleotides are TGCACCAGCAGCAACCGGGACAGAGATTCCTACGAGCAGTACTTC.

This rearrangement joins TRBV6-5 to TRBJ1-5; TRBD1 is a possible D gene (6 bases). The V gene's germline CDR1 is MNHEY and CDR2 SVGAGI. This CDR3 has 13 amino acids. V lost 6 bases to trimming and J lost 7 bases, with 13 bases between them. DNA for the CDR3: TGTGCCAGCAGGGGACAAATGGCCCAGCCCCAGCATTTT. Protein: CASRGQMAQPQHF.

The chain uses TRBV18 and TRBJ2-7, with D unresolved. This CDR3 region has 12 residues. Germline V gene sequence: CDR1 KGHSH, CDR2 LQKENI. V dropped 4 bases and J dropped 4 bases, with 8 bases sitting between them. The CDR3 coding sequence is TGTGCCAGCTCACTGTCATTTTACGAGCAGTACTTC. Encoded protein: CASSLSFYEQYF.

The chain employs TRBV7-3 and TRBJ1-1; 7 bases line up with TRBD1. Losses at the gene ends were 5 bases for V and 7 bases for J; bases not matched to a gene: 7. Germline values: CDR1 SGHTA, CDR2 FQGTGA. The CDR3 covers 13 residues. The CDR3 reads CASSPPTGLEAFF. CDR3 DNA sequence: TGTGCCAGCAGCCCCCCGACAGGGCTTGAAGCTTTCTTT.

The CDR3 nucleotides are TGTGCCAGCAGCTTGGTTCGCGGGACAGGGCAGGATGAGCAGTTCTTC. Translation gives CASSLVRGTGQDEQFF. The rearrangement joins TRBV5-8 to TRBJ2-1, with 9 positions matching TRBD1. The V gene end was trimmed by 0 bases and the J gene end by 8 bases; junction bases not matched to a gene: 9. The CDR3 runs 16 residues. Germline CDR1 reads SGHTS; CDR2 reads YDEGEE. Variable domain in full (rest from reference TRBV5-8 and TRBJ2-1): EAGVTQSPTHLIKTRGQQATLRCSPISGHTSVYWYQQALGLGLQFLLWYDEGEERNRGNFPPRFSGRQFPNYSSELNVNALELEDSALYLCASSLVRGTGQDEQFFGPGTRLTVL.

As for this clone: At one end, the junction sequence differs from germline, possibly due to a read error. Other DNA sequences in this sample translate to the same CDR3. CDR3 amino acids: CASSGTGGGYTF. The CDR3 DNA is TGCGCCAGCAGTGGGACAGGGGGTGGCTACACCTTC. This rearrangement joins TRBV6-6 to TRBJ1-2; 11 bases fit TRBD1. CDR3 size: 12 residues. Germline CDR1 MNHNY, CDR2 SVGAGI (reference sequence).

As DNA, the CDR3 is TGTGCCAGCAGCTTGGGGGGGGCTGGAAACACCATATATTTT. Translated, it gives CASSLGGAGNTIYF. This sequence joins TRBV5-4 and TRBJ1-3, with a weak D call TRBD1 (5 bases). Germline V gene sequence: CDR1 SGHNT, CDR2 YYREEE (reference sequence). The V gene lost 0 bases and the J gene lost 2 bases, with 6 bases spanning the gap. The CDR3 spans 14 residues.

CDR3 region: CASRAEFGGGGYTF. The CDR3 DNA sequence: TGTGCCAGCAGGGCCGAGTTCGGGGGGGGAGGCTACACCTTC. This chain uses TRBV6-5 with TRBJ1-2; TRBD1 might be the D (5 bases). This CDR3 is 14 amino acids long. CDR1 is MNHEY and CDR2 is SVGAGI in the germline V gene. The V gene lost 6 bases and the J gene lost 8 bases, with 19 bases spanning the gap.

This chain's CDR3 is CASSVVEGAGYGYTF. CDR3 bases: TGTGCCAGCAGCGTAGTTGAGGGCGCTGGCTATGGCTACACCTTC. The chain links TRBV9 to TRBJ1-2, with D hard to call. CDR1 and CDR2 from the germline V gene are SGDLS and YYNGEE. The CDR3 runs to 15 residues. Trimming took 0 bases from V and 4 from J, leaving 13 bases between them. Variable domain in full (rest from reference TRBV9 and TRBJ1-2): DSGVTQTPKHLITATGQRVTLRCSPRSGDLSVYWYQQSLDQGLQFLIQYYNGEERAKGNILERFSAQQFPDLHSELNLSSLELGDSALYFCASSVVEGAGYGYTFGSGTRLTVV.

The chain joins TRBV29-1 to TRBJ2-1; TRBD1 matches at 11 bases. With V trimmed by 8 bases and J by 3 bases, 6 bases remained unmatched. The CDR3 is 14 residues long. The germline V gene has CDR1 SQVTM and CDR2 ANQGSEA. CDR3 residues: CSSRTGGLYNEQFF. The CDR3 coding sequence is TGCAGCTCCCGGACAGGGGGCCTCTACAATGAGCAGTTCTTC.

This chain links TRBV30 with TRBJ2-7; no definite D call. CDR3 length: 12 residues. Trimming took off 0 bases at V and 7 bases at J, with 10 bases between the two ends. Germline V gene sequence: CDR1 GTSNPN, CDR2 SVGIG (reference sequence). CDR3 coding DNA: TGTGCCTGGAGTGTACTTGGGCCGGAGCAGTACTTC. Translation gives CAWSVLGPEQYF.

The chain has TRBV6-1 and TRBJ2-7, with TRBD1 identical over 12 bases. With 10 bases clipped from V and 4 bases from J, the junction kept 11 bases outside the gene matches. Per germline, CDR1 MNHNS and CDR2 SASEGT. This CDR3 is 15 amino acids long. CDR3 in DNA: TGTGCCACCACGAGCGGGACAGGGGGCTCTTACGAGCAGTACTTC. Translated: CATTSGTGGSYEQYF.

The chain combines TRBV5-5 with TRBJ1-5; a possible D gene is TRBD1 (5 bases). The ends were cut back, 0 bases at V and 6 bases at J, with 10 bases in the middle. In germline, CDR1 is SGHKS, CDR2 YYEKEE (reference sequence). The CDR3 runs 14 residues. In DNA, the CDR3 is TGTGCCAGCAGCTTGGACCAGGGTGTTCAGCCCCAGCATTTT. This codes for CASSLDQGVQPQHF.

The genes are TRBV5-1 and TRBJ1-3; D is unclear. The V end was cut by 0 bases, the J end by 4 bases, with 17 bases between. The germline V gene has CDR1 SGHRS and CDR2 YFSETQ. CDR3 length: 17 residues. The DNA for the CDR3 is TGCGCCAGCAGCTTGGCCGGTGGGCCCCCAGGCGGAAACACCATATATTTT. It yields the protein CASSLAGGPPGGNTIYF.